This paragraph covers one T cell receptor (beta chain) sequence. TCRdb reanalysed the RT-PCR reads using MiXCR and keeps one entry per CDR3 protein. The sample lists under 750,000 distinct CDR3 sequences, 12% occurring once. The data originate from a study of response to subunit inactivated influenza vaccine. This CDR3 spans 15 amino acids. Trimming removed 6 bases from V and 0 bases from J; junction bases left unmatched: 8. The germline gives CDR1 DFQATT, CDR2 SNEGSKA (reference sequence). This sequence was found in a man aged 45-65 years who received an inactivated influenza vaccine. This specimen was PBMCs from blood, taken on the day of vaccination. The chain links TRBV20-1 to TRBJ2-1; 7 nucleotides line up with TRBD2. The DNA for the CDR3 is TGCAGTGCCCACCGTCTAGCGGACTCCTACAATGAGCAGTTCTTC. It yields the protein CSAHRLADSYNEQFF.